Below, 20 T cell receptor beta chains from the same sample are listed, as sequenced in a study of T cell repertoires in cytomegalovirus infection (dated by TCRdb to 2018 to 2020). The label giving this sample's treatment or condition can be read as: in vitro stimulation with specific CMV peptide epitopes to enrich CMV-specific T cells. The reads were generated on an Illumina HiSeq 1500. TCRdb reanalyzed the raw reads on its own, using fastp at Q25 for trimming and MiXCR for clone calling, and kept in-frame beta chains. Each entry merges the rows of one CDR3 protein and shows their most common DNA and genes. The sample yields around 770,000 distinct CDR3 sequences; almost 30% were counted once. The ten largest clones capture around 13% of the sample. The antigens these receptors bind are not known. Sequencing used cultured CD8+ T cells from PBMCs, obtained from culture after CMV antigen stimulation. These receptors were taken from a human donor in good health (CMV status not recorded). Some clones in this sample may be carry-over from other donors' samples.

This clonotype showed up many times. The rearrangement links TRBV7-2 to TRBJ2-5; perhaps D is TRBD1 or TRBD2 (6 bases each). Germline CDR1 SGHTA, CDR2 FQGNSA. V was shortened by 5 bases and J by 4 bases, with 23 bases between the two germline ends. The CDR3 totals 17 residues. Here the CDR3 DNA reads TGTGCCAGCAGCGGTGGATCGCAGGGGAGGTGGAGAGAGACCCAGTACTTC. Translated: CASSGGSQGRWRETQYF.

This clonotype came up a few times. This chain links TRBV12-3 or TRBV12-4 with TRBJ1-2, with no clear D. This CDR3 is built from 13 residues. Deletions cut 7 bases from V and 3 bases from J, with 12 bases between. In DNA, the CDR3 is TGTGCCAGCATGGGTGGGTTACACTATGGCTACACCTTC. The encoded protein is CASMGGLHYGYTF.

In its sample, this clonotype was seen a few times. The chain recombines TRBV7-9 with TRBJ1-5; no clear D gene. Germline values: CDR1 SEHNR, CDR2 FQNEAQ (reference sequence). The CDR3 is made up of 13 amino acids. V shed 2 bases and J shed 7 bases, with 9 bases lying between them. The CDR3 DNA is TGTGCCAGCAGCTTATGGGCAGACCAGCCCCAGCATTTT. Encoded protein: CASSLWADQPQHF.

The CDR3 nucleotides read TGTGCCAGCACCTGGGACAGGTCCAACTATGGCTACACCTTC. Protein sequence: CASTWDRSNYGYTF. The V call is TRBV6-2 or TRBV6-3, the J call TRBJ1-2, with 8 bases matching TRBD1. The germline CDR1 and CDR2 sequences are MNHEY and SVGEGT. CDR3 size: 14 residues. The J segment lost 2 bases and the V segment lost 7 bases, leaving 6 bases of the junction unmatched.

This clonotype has a handful of counts. The chain has TRBV6-5 and TRBJ1-5; D perhaps matches TRBD1 (6 bases). The CDR3 is 14 amino acids. V was pared by 2 bases and J by 5 bases, with 10 bases between. Germline V CDR1 and CDR2: MNHEY, SVGAGI. This CDR3 reads CASSYRDKDQPQHF. The CDR3 region has the DNA TGTGCCAGCAGTTACCGGGACAAAGATCAGCCCCAGCATTTT.

The chain carries TRBV25-1 and TRBJ1-2, with 9 bases identical to TRBD1. V was pared by 2 bases and J by 7 bases, with 5 bases of the junction left unmatched. Germline V gene sequence: CDR1 MGHDK, CDR2 SYGVNS. The CDR3 runs 14 residues. CDR3 bases: TGTGCCAGCAGTGAAAGGGGGACAGGGTCTGGCTACACCTTC. It codes for CASSERGTGSGYTF.

This clonotype showed up just once. The junction does not match germline at one end; this may be a read error. This chain joins TRBV19 and TRBJ2-2; 11 bases match TRBD1. The CDR3 extends over 14 amino acids. Germline V gives CDR1 LNHDA, CDR2 SQIVND (reference sequence). CDR3 sequence: CTSRDRGTTGELFF. For the CDR3, the DNA is TGTACCAGTAGGGACAGGGGGACGACCGGGGAGCTGTTTTTT.

This clonotype has ten or more counts. The J gene is TRBJ1-2, the V gene TRBV6-4, with a possible D match to TRBD1 (5 bases). The CDR3 sequence is 13 residues long. V dropped 2 bases and J dropped 4 bases, with 8 bases sitting between them. Germline CDR1 and CDR2: MRHNA and SNTAGT. CDR3 residues: CASSDSQGYGYTF. The CDR3 DNA reads TGTGCCAGCAGTGACAGCCAGGGCTATGGCTACACCTTC.

This clonotype has only one observation. This may stem from a read error, because a much larger clone lies one nucleotide away. Because the CDR3 is missing its conserved closing phenylalanine or tryptophan, this is likely a read error. V usage is TRBV7-6 and J usage is TRBJ2-3; TRBD2 matches 9 bases. Germline V gene lookup returns CDR1 SGHVS and CDR2 FNYEAQ. The CDR3 runs 15 residues. The J segment lost 3 bases and the V segment lost 7 bases, leaving 8 bases of the junction unmatched. Here the CDR3 DNA reads TGTGCCAGCATGGTGGCGGGGGGGGCGACAGATACGCAGTATTCT. Protein: CASMVAGGATDTQYS.

V usage is TRBV3-1 and J usage is TRBJ1-3; D is undetermined. Germline CDR1 LGHDT, CDR2 YNNKEL (reference sequence). This CDR3 spans 16 amino acids. Trimming removed 4 bases at V and 0 bases at J, with 13 bases between. In DNA form, the CDR3 reads TGTGCCAGCAGCCGAGGACGTCCGAGCTCTGGAAACACCATATATTTT. This sequence encodes CASSRGRPSSGNTIYF.

The sample holds a few counts of this clonotype. The genes are TRBV10-3 and TRBJ2-2, with 7 bases fitting TRBD1. The ends lost 1 base at V and 1 base at J; junction bases unmatched: 9. The CDR3 sequence is 18 residues long. Per germline, CDR1 ENHRY and CDR2 SYGVKD. This chain's CDR3 is CAISEYPRDSLNTGELFF. In DNA, the CDR3 is TGTGCCATCAGTGAGTACCCACGGGACAGTTTGAACACCGGGGAGCTGTTTTTT.

The genes are TRBV7-2 and TRBJ1-1; D remains unclear. CDR1 SGHTA and CDR2 FQGNSA come from the germline V gene. The length of the CDR3 is 13 residues. Between the trimmed V and J ends, which lost 8 bases and 3 bases, there was a span of 13 bases. CDR3 amino acids: CASVKGRDTEAFF. The CDR3 DNA follows: TGTGCCAGCGTGAAAGGACGGGACACTGAAGCTTTCTTT.

This clonotype turned up a few times. V and J are TRBV27 and TRBJ2-3; the match to TRBD2 covers 9 bases. The CDR3 totals 15 residues. The germline CDR1 and CDR2 sequences are MNHEY and SMNVEV (reference sequence). J gave up 2 bases and V 6 bases, and 6 bases lay outside the gene matches. The CDR3 sequence: CASRLLAGLTDTQYF. The CDR3, as DNA: TGTGCCAGCAGACTTCTAGCGGGACTCACAGATACGCAGTATTTT.

The sample holds a few counts of this clonotype. The V and J genes are TRBV14 and TRBJ1-1; 9 bases are a match to TRBD1. CDR3 length equals 15 residues. The germline gives CDR1 SGHDN, CDR2 FVKESK. The junction had 5 bases not matched to a gene; V was cut back by 1 base and J by 5 bases. The CDR3 nucleotides are TGTGCCAGCAGCCAAGTTCGGACAGGGGAGACTGAAGCTTTCTTT. It yields the protein CASSQVRTGETEAFF. Filled out from reference TRBV14 and TRBJ1-1, the complete variable domain reads EAGVTQFPSHSVIEKGQTVTLRCDPISGHDNLYWYRRVMGKEIKFLLHFVKESKQDESGMPNNRFLAERTGGTYSTLKVQPAELEDSGVYFCASSQVRTGETEAFFGQGTRLTVV.

The chain carries TRBV7-9 and TRBJ2-7; D is ambiguous. CDR1 SEHNR and CDR2 FQNEAQ come from the germline V gene (reference sequence). V lost 4 bases to trimming and J lost 4 bases, with 14 bases between them. The CDR3 is 14 residues long. DNA of the CDR3: TGTGCCAGCAGCTCGTCCCCAGTGTGGTACGAGCAGTACTTC. Translating it yields CASSSSPVWYEQYF.

V is TRBV12-5 and J is TRBJ2-4; 7 bases line up with TRBD1. The length of the CDR3 is 17 residues. Trimming at V came to 4 bases and at J to 7 bases, leaving 16 bases not matched to a gene. Looked up from germline, CDR1 is LGHNT and CDR2 is FRNRAP. CDR3 DNA: TGTGCTAGTGGTTCCACGACAGAGAGTTCGACAGGGAACATTCAGTACTTC. As protein: CASGSTTESSTGNIQYF.

This sequence joins TRBV4-2 and TRBJ1-2; D ambiguous. This CDR3 spans 14 amino acids. Germline V gene lookup returns CDR1 LGHNA and CDR2 YNFKEQ. The V gene lost 1 base and the J gene lost 2 bases, with 8 bases spanning the gap. The chain's CDR3 is CASSQATTNYGYTF. CDR3 DNA sequence: TGTGCCAGCAGCCAAGCGACAACAAACTATGGCTACACCTTC.

This clonotype was seen ten or more times. The chain joins TRBV6-1 to TRBJ1-5; 8 bases align to TRBD1. The germline CDR1 and CDR2 sequences are MNHNS and SASEGT. This CDR3 comprises 16 residues. Trimming took 5 bases from V and 0 from J; bases not matched to a gene: 6. The chain's CDR3 is CASSIGTGNSNQPQHF. The CDR3 bases are TGTGCCAGCAGTATCGGGACAGGCAATAGCAATCAGCCCCAGCATTTT.

The J gene is TRBJ2-1, the V gene TRBV6-2 or TRBV6-3; the D gene is possibly TRBD2 (7 bases). CDR1 is MNHEY, CDR2 SVGEGT, per germline. The V end lost 7 bases, the J end lost 2 bases, and 27 bases lay between the germline ends. The CDR3 runs 19 residues. In DNA form, the CDR3 reads TGTGCCAGCACCTATATGGGGGGGATTTACAGGGATCCCTACAATGAGCAGTTCTTC. This codes for CASTYMGGIYRDPYNEQFF.

The chain combines TRBV7-3 with TRBJ2-1, with D uncertain. V shed 5 bases and J shed 1 base, with 15 bases lying between them. Germline V gene lookup returns CDR1 SGHTA and CDR2 FQGTGA. The CDR3 is made up of 16 amino acids. The CDR3 nucleotides read TGTGCCAGCAGCCCAGTCGGTGGGCGGTCCTACAATGAGCAGTTCTTC. Protein sequence: CASSPVGGRSYNEQFF.